This record looks at one T cell receptor beta chain sequence and its context. Germline values: CDR1 MNHNY, CDR2 SVGAGI (reference sequence). This CDR3 has 14 amino acids. The V end was cut by 5 bases, the J end by 4 bases, with 14 bases between. In the authors' workflow: From reference gene primer amplification, estimates of nucleated cell counts were derived. Repertoires were generated with immunoSEQ multiplex PCR, while TCRdb's copy carries only in-frame clones and drops some. V and J calls and clone size are those listed in that table; D and trimming were worked out from the DNA. This table has about 130,000 clones, roughly 77% appearing once. This sample was included in a study of blood T cell repertoires in COVID-19. Study in general: PBMCs, B-cell-depleted T cells, or T cells were the source of the cDNA or gDNA that made up the material.

Recruited during active infection, patients (from Seattle) were subsequently followed longitudinally. The sequenced sample was peripheral blood. This TCR derives from an older woman with COVID-19, enrolled during active disease. The rearrangement links TRBV6-6 to TRBJ1-1; TRBD1 is a possible D gene (6 bases). The CDR3, as DNA: TGTGCCAGCAGTGCCGAAAGGGGGAGCACTGAAGCTTTCTTT. This sequence encodes CASSAERGSTEAFF.